Sequencing of this T cell receptor beta chain was carried out in a study of early T cells in non-severe SARS-CoV-2 infection. Study-level information: The sequenced material was bulk RNA from unsorted whole blood, and its chains were unpaired.

Each cDNA molecule carried a unique molecular identifier. TCRdb redid the calling of the 5' RACE reads with MiXCR, one entry per CDR3 protein. The table includes around 40,000 distinct CDR3 sequences, under 8% detected once. CDR3 length: 15 amino acids. V was pared by 6 bases and J by 7 bases, with 19 bases between. CDR1 is MNHEY and CDR2 is SVGEGT in the germline V gene. Study observations and caveats: Lookups in VDJdb leaned toward anti-spike CD8 responses and missed private and CD4 specificities.

With regard to this clonotype: The target antigen is unknown.

The rearrangement uses TRBV6-2 or TRBV6-3 and TRBJ2-1; D is unclear. The receptor's source is an adult who was a healthcare worker with PCR-confirmed SARS-CoV-2 infection or an uninfected control (not recorded which). Sequencing was performed on whole blood. The chain's CDR3 is CASSPGRTEANEQFF. The CDR3 DNA is TGTGCCAGCAGCCCCGGCCGCACAGAGGCGAATGAGCAGTTCTTC.